This T cell receptor (beta chain) appears in the sequencing data of a study of monozygotic twins with inflammatory bowel disease. Study findings and constraints: The inverse Simpson measure of TCRbeta diversity was lower in IBD patients than in healthy co-twins. Support for a single strong signal or clonotype associated with IBD was absent. The data offered no way to tell different T cell subtypes apart.

As regards this clonotype: What it recognizes is unknown.

Investigators made cDNA in eight separate reactions per sample. TCRdb reprocessed the 5' RACE reads; each CDR3 protein has one entry and no DNA is given. Its clone listing holds 330,000 or so distinct CDR3 sequences. CDR1 SGDLS and CDR2 YYNGEE come from the germline V gene. This CDR3 contains 15 residues. Sequenced sample: blood. The V call is TRBV9, the J call TRBJ2-3; TCRdb reports TRBD1, a call that lacks DNA to check it against. This clonotype was sampled from a human donor with ulcerative colitis or Crohn's disease, or a healthy co-twin of an affected twin (not recorded which). The chain's CDR3 is CASNPDRYSTDTQYF.